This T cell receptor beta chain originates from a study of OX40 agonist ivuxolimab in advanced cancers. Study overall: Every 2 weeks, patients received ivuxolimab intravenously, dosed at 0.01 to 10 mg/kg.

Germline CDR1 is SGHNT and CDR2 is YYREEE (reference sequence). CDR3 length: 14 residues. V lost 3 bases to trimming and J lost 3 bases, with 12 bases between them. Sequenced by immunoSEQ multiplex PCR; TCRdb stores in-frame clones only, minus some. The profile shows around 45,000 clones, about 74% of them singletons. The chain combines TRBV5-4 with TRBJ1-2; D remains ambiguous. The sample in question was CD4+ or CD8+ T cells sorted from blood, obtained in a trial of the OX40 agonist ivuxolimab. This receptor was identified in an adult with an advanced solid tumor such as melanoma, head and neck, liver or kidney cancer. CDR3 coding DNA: TGTGCCAGCAGCTCGTCAGGCGTAGACTATGGCTACACCTTC. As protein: CASSSSGVDYGYTF.